The 25 T cell receptor beta chains below all came from one sample that was sequenced in a study of T cells in tumors after PD-1 blockade. The table came from immunoSEQ multiplex PCR; TCRdb's copy has only in-frame clones and leaves some out. The data hold 50,000 or so clones, with roughly 73% observed a single time. The sample was PBMCs, taken before anti-PD-1 treatment. Source of these receptors: a human donor with basal cell carcinoma.

This clone was seen once. V usage is TRBV9 and J usage is TRBJ2-1; 11 positions match TRBD2. The V and J ends lost 6 bases and 0 bases, in that order; junction bases with no gene match: 5. The CDR3 spans 16 residues. Germline assignment: CDR1 SGDLS and CDR2 YYNGEE. The CDR3 region has the DNA TGTGCCAGCACCCCTAGCGGGGGGAACTCCTACAATGAGCAGTTCTTC. Protein product: CASTPSGGNSYNEQFF.

J is TRBJ2-2 and V is TRBV25-1; D is perhaps TRBD2 (7 bases). The V gene lost 4 bases and the J gene lost 1 base, with 16 bases spanning the gap. The CDR3 covers 17 residues. The germline gives CDR1 MGHDK, CDR2 SYGVNS. CDR3 loop: CASSAHRGGMNTGELFF. In nucleotides, the CDR3 is TGTGCCAGCAGTGCCCATAGGGGGGGGATGAACACCGGGGAGCTGTTTTTT.

This sequence joins TRBV3-1 (or the pseudogene TRBV3-2) and TRBJ2-7; D ambiguous. The CDR3 contains 14 residues. Between the trimmed V and J ends, which lost 0 bases and 0 bases, there was a span of 6 bases. The germline CDR1 and CDR2 sequences are LGHDT and YNNKEL (reference sequence). The chain's CDR3 is CASSQDPGSYEQYF. The CDR3 coding sequence is TGTGCCAGCAGCCAAGATCCCGGCTCCTACGAGCAGTACTTC.

This chain links TRBV18 with TRBJ2-1, with 10 nucleotides matching TRBD2. CDR3 length: 17 residues. Germline lookup yields CDR1 KGHSH and CDR2 LQKENI. Trimming at V came to 3 bases and at J to 1 base, leaving 6 bases not matched to a gene. The CDR3 here is CASSPGSGRGSYNEQFF. In DNA form, the CDR3 reads TGTGCCAGCTCACCGGGAAGCGGGAGGGGGTCCTACAATGAGCAGTTCTTC.

This rearrangement joins TRBV2 to TRBJ1-2; 9 positions agree with TRBD1. Germline loops: CDR1 SNHLY, CDR2 FYNNEI. V was pared by 6 bases and J by 4 bases, with 15 bases of the junction left unmatched. The CDR3 contains 17 residues. CDR3 bases: TGTGCCAGCAGATCCGCCTCCGACAGGGGGTCTGGCTATGGCTACACCTTC. Translated: CASRSASDRGSGYGYTF.

The chain uses TRBV6-5 and TRBJ2-5; a weak D match, TRBD2 (6 bases). Germline CDR1 is MNHEY and CDR2 is SVGAGI. Trimming removed 6 bases from V and 1 base from J, with 9 bases in between. CDR3 length: 13 residues. The CDR3, as DNA: TGTGCCAGCAGAAATAGCGGCCAAGAGACCCAGTACTTC. Protein sequence: CASRNSGQETQYF.

J is TRBJ2-5 and V is TRBV5-5; 11 positions match TRBD2. The germline V gene encodes CDR1 SGHKS and CDR2 YYEKEE (reference sequence). This CDR3 spans 15 amino acids. Germline trimming cut 2 bases from V and 1 base from J; bases unmatched to any gene: 1. The CDR3 here is CASSFSGGGQETQYF. The CDR3 DNA is TGTGCCAGCAGCTTTAGCGGGGGGGGCCAAGAGACCCAGTACTTC.

The J gene is TRBJ1-5, the V gene TRBV5-5, with 11 bases matching TRBD1. V was pared by 5 bases and J by 2 bases, with 6 bases of the junction left unmatched. CDR3 length: 16 amino acids. Germline V gives CDR1 SGHKS, CDR2 YYEKEE (reference sequence). CDR3 in amino acids: CASRRTGGEGNQPQHF. In DNA form, the CDR3 reads TGTGCCAGCAGAAGGACAGGGGGCGAGGGCAATCAGCCCCAGCATTTT.

The V call is TRBV4-1, the J call TRBJ2-3; D gene unclear. This CDR3 is 18 amino acids long. The V gene lost 1 base and the J gene lost 7 bases, with 24 bases spanning the gap. The germline CDR1 and CDR2 sequences are MGHRA and YSYEKL. The CDR3 nucleotides are TGCGCCAGCAGCCAAGGGGGATCGCCGGGCCCCGACCCAAATACGCAGTATTTT. Protein: CASSQGGSPGPDPNTQYF.

The chain combines TRBV9 with TRBJ2-1; possible D gene TRBD2, 5 bases. Germline assignment: CDR1 SGDLS and CDR2 YYNGEE. V shed 3 bases and J shed 9 bases, with 16 bases lying between them. The CDR3 runs to 14 residues. CDR3: CASSASPPRGEQFF. CDR3 DNA sequence: TGTGCCAGCAGCGCATCCCCCCCTCGGGGTGAGCAGTTCTTC.

The chain couples TRBV5-1 to TRBJ2-3, with 10 bases identical to TRBD2. This CDR3 spans 15 amino acids. The germline V gene has CDR1 SGHRS and CDR2 YFSETQ. The J segment lost 3 bases and the V segment lost 2 bases, leaving 3 bases of the junction unmatched. The CDR3 bases are TGCGCCAGCAGCTTTTCACTAGCGGGGACAGATACGCAGTATTTT. This translates into CASSFSLAGTDTQYF.

The genes are TRBV19 and TRBJ2-7; a weak D match, TRBD1 (7 bases). The CDR3 totals 13 residues. Trimming cost V 3 bases and J 5 bases, with 11 bases left between them. CDR1 and CDR2 (germline): LNHDA, SQIVND (reference sequence). The DNA of the CDR3 is TGTGCCAGTAGTATTGGCAGGGGGGACGAGCAGTACTTC. It translates to CASSIGRGDEQYF.

The V gene is TRBV12-5, the J gene TRBJ2-1; D possibly uses TRBD1 or TRBD2 (6 bases each). Looked up from germline, CDR1 is LGHNT and CDR2 is FRNRAP. Trimming pared 6 bases from V and 0 bases from J, leaving 15 bases between. The CDR3 totals 16 residues. CDR3 bases: TGTGCTAGTGGAACCGACCGGGGGCCCTCCTACAATGAGCAGTTCTTC. It translates to CASGTDRGPSYNEQFF.

J is TRBJ2-3 and V is TRBV2; no reliable D call. V was cut by 4 bases and J by 3 bases, with 11 bases left in between. CDR1 SNHLY and CDR2 FYNNEI come from the germline V gene. The CDR3 is 14 amino acids. The CDR3 spells CASSVVWGTDTQYF. For the CDR3, the DNA is TGTGCCAGCAGTGTTGTATGGGGAACAGATACGCAGTATTTT.

CDR3 sequence (DNA): TGTGCCATACGTTACAGGGCTGGCACCGGGGAGCTGTTTTTT. This translates into CAIRYRAGTGELFF. The chain has TRBV10-3 and TRBJ2-2; TRBD1 is a possible D gene (6 bases). The CDR3 has 14 amino acids. With 9 bases removed from V and 4 bases from J, the gap between germline ends came to 15 bases. Per germline, CDR1 ENHRY and CDR2 SYGVKD.

The V gene is TRBV6-1, the J gene TRBJ1-6; D not certain. Germline CDR1 reads MNHNS; CDR2 reads SASEGT. Between the trimmed V and J ends, which lost 1 base and 7 bases, there was a span of 5 bases. This CDR3 is built from 13 residues. The CDR3 region has the DNA TGTGCCAGCAGTGAAGGGGTCAATTCACCCCTCCACTTT. Protein: CASSEGVNSPLHF.

The chain links TRBV5-1 to TRBJ1-2; no reliable D call. Germline V gene sequence: CDR1 SGHRS, CDR2 YFSETQ. The CDR3 is 12 residues long. The V end lost 3 bases, the J end lost 4 bases, and 7 bases lay between the germline ends. The CDR3 loop is CASSSDGYGYTF. DNA of the CDR3: TGCGCCAGCAGCTCCGACGGCTATGGCTACACCTTC. Full variable domain (outside the CDR3, taken from reference TRBV5-1 and TRBJ1-2): KAGVTQTPRYLIKTRGQQVTLSCSPISGHRSVSWYQQTPGQGLQFLFEYFSETQRNKGNFPGRFSGRQFSNSRSEMNVSTLELGDSALYLCASSSDGYGYTFGSGTRLTVV.

The rearrangement links TRBV10-3 to TRBJ2-5; 9 bases agree with TRBD1. Per the germline V gene, CDR1 is ENHRY and CDR2 is SYGVKD. This CDR3 is built from 13 residues. V lost 6 bases, J lost 5 bases, and 4 bases stayed unmatched. The CDR3 protein is CAIRDRGWETQYF. Here the CDR3 DNA reads TGTGCCATCAGGGACAGGGGATGGGAGACCCAGTACTTC.

The J gene is TRBJ2-1, the V gene TRBV6-6; 12 nucleotides align to TRBD2. The CDR3 extends over 15 amino acids. Germline V gene data show CDR1 as MNHNY and CDR2 as SVGAGI (reference sequence). V lost 0 bases and J lost 12; bases outside the gene matches: 6. CDR3 DNA: TGTGCCAGCAGTTACTCTGCTAGCGGGAGGGCCAGGCAGTTCTTC. It yields the protein CASSYSASGRARQFF.

The chain joins TRBV2 to TRBJ2-7; 7 bases are shared with TRBD1. After removal of 6 bases from V and 5 bases from J, the junction contained 10 bases not matched to a gene. Germline V gene sequence: CDR1 SNHLY, CDR2 FYNNEI. The CDR3 runs 14 residues. The CDR3 bases are TGTGCCAGCAGAAGGGACAGTCAGGGGAACGAGCAGTACTTC. It translates to CASRRDSQGNEQYF.

The chain combines TRBV19 with TRBJ1-2; 8 positions agree with TRBD1. This CDR3 contains 17 residues. Germline V gene data show CDR1 as LNHDA and CDR2 as SQIVND (reference sequence). The trim removed 5 bases at V and 7 bases at J, leaving 18 bases unmatched. The CDR3, as DNA: TGTGCCAGTAGTCCACCGCGACAGGGGAGGGTGGTAACTGGCTACACCTTC. Translated, it gives CASSPPRQGRVVTGYTF.

This clone came up once. The J gene is TRBJ2-3, the V gene TRBV5-6; D may be TRBD1 or TRBD2 (5 bases each). CDR3 size: 15 residues. Germline assignment: CDR1 SGHDT and CDR2 YYEEEE. The V and J ends lost 0 bases and 4 bases respectively, with 12 bases between them. In DNA form, the CDR3 reads TGTGCCAGCAGCTTGGTGAGTGGGGGTGCAGATACGCAGTATTTT. Translated, it gives CASSLVSGGADTQYF.

The V gene is TRBV28, the J gene TRBJ2-7; TRBD1 or TRBD2 may be the D gene (5 bases each). Per germline, CDR1 MDHEN and CDR2 SYDVKM. The ends were cut back, 2 bases at V and 4 bases at J, with 18 bases in the middle. This CDR3 region has 16 residues. The CDR3 DNA reads TGTGCCAGCAGTTTACCCCTGAAGGGACCTGGGTACGAGCAGTACTTC. Amino acid sequence: CASSLPLKGPGYEQYF.

The V call is TRBV7-6, the J call TRBJ2-2; D is undetermined. Germline loops: CDR1 SGHVS, CDR2 FNYEAQ. V was pared by 1 base and J by 9 bases, with 12 bases between. The CDR3 sequence is 14 residues long. The DNA for the CDR3 is TGTGCCAGCAGCTTAGAATCAGGCTCAAGGGAGCTGTTTTTT. As protein: CASSLESGSRELFF.

The gene calls are TRBV14 and TRBJ2-2; unclear D gene. The CDR3 contains 14 residues. The germline CDR1 and CDR2 sequences are SGHDN and FVKESK. Trimming took off 3 bases at V and 1 base at J, with 6 bases between the two ends. This CDR3 reads CASSHEWNTGELFF. CDR3 DNA: TGTGCCAGCAGCCACGAGTGGAACACCGGGGAGCTGTTTTTT.